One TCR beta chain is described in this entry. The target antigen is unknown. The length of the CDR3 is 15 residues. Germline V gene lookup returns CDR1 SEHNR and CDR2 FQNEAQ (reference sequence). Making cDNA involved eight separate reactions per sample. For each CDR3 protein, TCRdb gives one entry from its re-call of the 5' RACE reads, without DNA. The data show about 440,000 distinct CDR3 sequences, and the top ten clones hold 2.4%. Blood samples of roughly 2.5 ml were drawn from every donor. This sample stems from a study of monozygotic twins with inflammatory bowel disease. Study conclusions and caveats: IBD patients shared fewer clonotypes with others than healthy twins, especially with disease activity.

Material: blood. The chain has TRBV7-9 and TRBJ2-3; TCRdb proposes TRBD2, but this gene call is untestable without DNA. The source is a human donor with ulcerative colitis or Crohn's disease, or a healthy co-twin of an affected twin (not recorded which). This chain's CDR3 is CASSLTSRSTDTQYF.